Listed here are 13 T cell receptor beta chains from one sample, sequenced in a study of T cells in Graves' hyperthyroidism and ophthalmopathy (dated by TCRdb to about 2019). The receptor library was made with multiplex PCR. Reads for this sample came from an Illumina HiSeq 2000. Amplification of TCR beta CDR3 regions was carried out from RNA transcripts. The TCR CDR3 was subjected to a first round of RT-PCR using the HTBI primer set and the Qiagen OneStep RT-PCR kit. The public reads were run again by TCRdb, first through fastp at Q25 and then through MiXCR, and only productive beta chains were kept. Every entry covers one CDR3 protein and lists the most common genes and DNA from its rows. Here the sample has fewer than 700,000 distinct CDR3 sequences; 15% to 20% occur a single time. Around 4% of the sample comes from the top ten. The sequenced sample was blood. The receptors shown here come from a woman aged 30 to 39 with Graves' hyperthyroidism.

The CDR3 reads CASSRLDQQYF. CDR3 coding DNA: TGTGCCAGCAGTCGCTTGGATCAGCAGTACTTC. The chain joins TRBV28 to TRBJ2-7, with D hard to call. Germline-derived CDR1 and CDR2 are MDHEN and SYDVKM. Trimming shortened V by 5 bases and J by 8 bases, and 10 bases separated the two germline ends. There are 11 residues in the CDR3.

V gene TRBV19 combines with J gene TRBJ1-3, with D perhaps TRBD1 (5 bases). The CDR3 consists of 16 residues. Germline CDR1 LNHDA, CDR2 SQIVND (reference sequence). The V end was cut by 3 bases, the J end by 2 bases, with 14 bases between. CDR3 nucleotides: TGTGCCAGTAGTATCCTATTTTCAGGGACTGGAAACACCATATATTTT. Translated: CASSILFSGTGNTIYF.

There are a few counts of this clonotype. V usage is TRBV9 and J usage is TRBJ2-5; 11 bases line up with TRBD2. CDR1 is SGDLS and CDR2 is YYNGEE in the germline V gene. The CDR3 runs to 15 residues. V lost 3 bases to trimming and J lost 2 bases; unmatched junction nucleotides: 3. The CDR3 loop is CASSDSGRVQETQYF. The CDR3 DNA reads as TGTGCCAGCAGCGATAGCGGGAGGGTACAAGAGACCCAGTACTTC.

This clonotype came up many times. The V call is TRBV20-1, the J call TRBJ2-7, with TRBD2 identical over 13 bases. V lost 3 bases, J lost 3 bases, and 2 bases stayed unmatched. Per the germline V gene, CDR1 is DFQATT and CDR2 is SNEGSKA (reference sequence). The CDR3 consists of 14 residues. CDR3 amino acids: CSARGLAGSYEQYF. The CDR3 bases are TGCAGTGCTAGGGGACTAGCGGGAAGCTACGAGCAGTACTTC.

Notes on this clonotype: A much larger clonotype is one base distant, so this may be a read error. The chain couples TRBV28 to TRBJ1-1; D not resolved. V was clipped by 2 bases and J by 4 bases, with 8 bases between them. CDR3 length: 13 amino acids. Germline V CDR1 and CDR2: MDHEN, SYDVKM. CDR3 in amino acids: CASSLGEATEAFF. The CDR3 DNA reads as TGTGCCAGCAGTTTAGGGGAGGCCACTGAAGCTTTCTTT.

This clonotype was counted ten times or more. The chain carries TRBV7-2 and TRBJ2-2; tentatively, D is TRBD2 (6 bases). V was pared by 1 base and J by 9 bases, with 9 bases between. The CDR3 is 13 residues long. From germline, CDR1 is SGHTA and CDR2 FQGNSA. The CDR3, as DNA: TGTGCCAGCAGCTTAGAGGAGGGCCGGGAGCTGTTTTTT. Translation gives CASSLEEGRELFF.

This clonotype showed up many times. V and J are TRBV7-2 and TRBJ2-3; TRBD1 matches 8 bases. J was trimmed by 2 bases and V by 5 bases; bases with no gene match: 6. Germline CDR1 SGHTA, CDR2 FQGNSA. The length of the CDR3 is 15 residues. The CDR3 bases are TGTGCCAGCAGCCTTCAGACAGGGGCCACAGATACGCAGTATTTT. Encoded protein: CASSLQTGATDTQYF.

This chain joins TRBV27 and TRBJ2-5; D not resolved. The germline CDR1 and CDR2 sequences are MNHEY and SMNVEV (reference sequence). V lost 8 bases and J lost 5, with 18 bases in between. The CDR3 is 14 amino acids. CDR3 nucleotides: TGTGCCAGCCGAGTTCGTAGGGCCTCCGAGACCCAGTACTTC. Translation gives CASRVRRASETQYF.

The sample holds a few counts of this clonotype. The CDR3 region is CASSRRVGTEAFF. Here the CDR3 DNA reads TGCGCCAGCAGCCGGAGGGTGGGCACTGAAGCTTTCTTT. This chain links TRBV5-1 with TRBJ1-1; unclear D gene. CDR1 SGHRS and CDR2 YFSETQ come from the germline V gene. The CDR3 contains 13 residues. With 4 bases removed from V and 4 bases from J, the gap between germline ends came to 11 bases.

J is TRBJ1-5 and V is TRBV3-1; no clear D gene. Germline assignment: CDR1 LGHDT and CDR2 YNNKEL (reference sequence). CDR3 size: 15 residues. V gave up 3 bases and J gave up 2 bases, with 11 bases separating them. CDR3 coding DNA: TGTGCCAGCAGCCAGGGGATTCAAGGCAATCAGCCCCAGCATTTT. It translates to CASSQGIQGNQPQHF.

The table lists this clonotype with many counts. In DNA form, the CDR3 reads TGCAGTGCTAGCAGACTGATTGGCAATAGGGACGAGCAGTACTTC. This gives the protein CSASRLIGNRDEQYF. The chain has TRBV20-1 and TRBJ2-7; D is ambiguous. V was cut by 3 bases and J by 5 bases, with 20 bases left in between. The CDR3 extends over 15 amino acids. Germline V lookup: CDR1 DFQATT, CDR2 SNEGSKA (reference sequence).

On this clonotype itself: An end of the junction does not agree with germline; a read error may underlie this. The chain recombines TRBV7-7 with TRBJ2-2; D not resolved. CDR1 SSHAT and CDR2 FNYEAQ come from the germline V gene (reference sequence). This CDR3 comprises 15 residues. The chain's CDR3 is CASSPRPVNTGELFF. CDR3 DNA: TGTGCTAGCAGCCCTCGCCCGGTGAACACCGGGGAGCTGTTTTTT.

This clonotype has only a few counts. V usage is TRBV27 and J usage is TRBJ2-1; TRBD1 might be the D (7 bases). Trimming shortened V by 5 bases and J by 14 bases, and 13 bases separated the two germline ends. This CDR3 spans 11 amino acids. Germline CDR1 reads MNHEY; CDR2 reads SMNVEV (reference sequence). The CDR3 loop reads CASSAQGEEFF. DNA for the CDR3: TGTGCCAGCAGTGCTCAGGGGGAGGAGTTCTTC.